This T cell receptor beta chain was captured in a study of blood T cells in healthy people across ages (dated by TCRdb to about 2015). A note on the overall study: In model experiments, template switching captured about one uniquely barcoded TCR beta cDNA molecule for every two T cells. Using deep sequencing normalized with unique cDNA molecular identifiers, the study measured how TCR beta repertoire diversity changes with age. The donors were split into four age groups: young (average 16 years), middle-aged (39), aged (over 55) and long-lived (approximately 80). Two additional independent replicas of 1 million unique cDNA reads from the same blood draw were analyzed for two donors (one aged 18 to 29 and one aged 80 or older).

The library was built by means of 5' RACE. The sequencer listed for this sample is Illumina HiSeq 2500. The second PCR ran for about 6 to 12 cycles and used a J-beta primer mix along with a sample-barcoded 5' primer. A template-switch 5' adaptor carrying 12 random nucleotides introduced a unique molecular identifier onto each TCR beta cDNA molecule. At least 2.5 million CDR3-containing paired-end reads were obtained from each sample. First-strand cDNA synthesis was performed from all RNA using the Mint cDNA synthesis kit, with priming by a TRBC-specific oligonucleotide. All cDNA was treated with uracil-DNA glycosylase and then went through a first 18-cycle PCR with the universal primers M1SS and BC2_uni_R. The authors' pipeline ran thus. For normalization, 1 million high-quality reads, each with a distinct molecular identifier, were randomly selected from each sample. Reads with shared molecular identifiers were discarded instead of being binned into consensus sequences. MiTCR, set to a Q25 quality threshold and the strictest error-elimination algorithm, was used for CDR3 identification, clonotype clustering and error correction. A nonparametric unseen species model with Euler transformation was used to estimate a lower bound on total TCR beta diversity. The raw public reads went through TCRdb reprocessing: fastp at Q25, MiXCR clone calling, in-frame beta chains kept. Identical CDR3 protein sequences are pooled into one entry, listed with their most common genes and DNA. These V and J calls are TCRdb output, not the study's own analysis. The sample yields 500,000 to 550,000 distinct CDR3 sequences; 24% were counted once. The ten largest account for roughly 10% of the sample.

Deletion took 4 bases off V and 3 bases off J, with a span of 9 bases between the germline ends. Including the terminal cysteine and phenylalanine, the CDR3 comprises 13 residues. CDR3 DNA is the only sequence kept; it has 39 bases, read in frame from the first base. As encoded in the germline V gene, CDR1 is MNHEY while CDR2 is SVGEGT. The research as a whole found: Compared with the aged group, the long-lived group had more naive CD4+ T cells, fewer expanded clones and increased TCR diversity, a pattern suggesting age selection. The CMV infection status of donors was not known, potentially confounding age-related changes in expanded clonotypes. A strong correlation was found between observed TCR beta diversity and the percentage of naive T cells measured by flow cytometry. Observed TCR beta diversity per million T cells fell roughly linearly with age, and a significant reduction was already apparent by age roughly 40. Estimates of total diversity based on one million sequenced T cells were regarded as lower bounds and as underestimates. Because profiling used bulk unsorted PBMCs, naive and antigen-experienced compartments could not be compared conclusively.

Systemically healthy Caucasian individuals from Russia, around 39 in total and aged about 6 to 90 years, were included as donors. Each donor gave around 9 milliliters of peripheral blood, collected into EDTA-treated Vacutainer tubes. PBMCs were isolated by Ficoll-Paque density-gradient centrifugation, with at least 6 million obtained per sample. Total RNA, at least 6 micrograms per sample, was extracted from PBMCs with Trizol reagent. For every donor, flow cytometry on a PBMC aliquot measured the percentage of naive CD45RAhigh/CD27high T cells. Comments on this clonotype: Its antigen is still unknown. Base-call qualities are not available, and no considerably larger clone is one nucleotide away.

The sample also formed part of further work on T cells of mothers and their children. As that second paper reports: The donors were nine systemically healthy Caucasian individuals, made up of three mothers and their six children. cDNA synthesis consumed the entire amount of extracted RNA, loaded at approximately 1.6 ug RNA in each 15 ul reaction. In the second PCR, the M1S primer added sample barcodes and 2-4 random nucleotides. Over 8.5 million TCR beta CDR3 reads came from each mother, compared with some 3 million reads from each child. Thymic selection shapes the output of TCR recombination in a similar way in related and unrelated pairs, and inherited differences have a minor effect. Normalized repertoire overlap was always slightly but never significantly higher in related than unrelated mother-child pairs. Persistent microchimeric T cell clones were not detected, at a sensitivity of about 100 clones per million clonotypes. The study used deep NGS to compare TCR beta repertoires of mothers and children, seeking features distinguishing related mother-child pairs from unrelated individuals. The mean age was around 40 +/- 4 years for the mothers and 11 +/- 4 years for the children. After adapter ligation with NEBNext reagents, the libraries were sequenced on Illumina HiSeq 2000 with 100+100 nt paired-end reads. To prevent cross-contamination, the mother and child libraries were prepared a month apart and were sequenced in separate runs. For each donor, somewhere between roughly 450,000 and 2,200,000 distinct TCR beta clonotypes were identified. Naive TCR beta clonotypes were estimated from low-frequency clonotypes matched to each donor's FACS-determined naive share, without sorting.

The clonotype was recovered from a boy between 10 and 17 years old in good health. This sequence uses TRBV6-2 or TRBV6-3 and TRBJ1-1; the best D guess is TRBD1, with 5 bases matching. Source material: blood. The nucleotide sequence reads as follows: TGTGCCAGCAGTTGGACACCCGACACTGAAGCTTTCTTT. It translates as CASSWTPDTEAFF.